The clone carrying this T cell receptor (beta chain) has at least ten counts. Its antigen is undetermined. This entry belongs to a study of glioma-infiltrating T cells. Study observations and caveats: Very few CDR3 sequences were shared between tissue and blood.

This CDR3 region has 13 residues. Trimming removed 3 bases from V and 6 bases from J, with 9 bases in between. From germline, CDR1 is MDHEN and CDR2 SYDVKM. TCR alpha and beta CDR3 regions were amplified from RNA using iRepertoire nested multiplex PCR. Tissue mRNA or PBMC total RNA, roughly 100-400 ng, went into one-step reverse transcription and amplification. TCRdb used MiXCR to reprocess the multiplex PCR reads, holding one entry per CDR3 protein. This table holds approximately 190,000 distinct CDR3 sequences, 32% found once. The sample consisted of glioma tissue, nonneoplastic brain tissue, or PBMCs (not recorded which). This chain uses TRBV28 with TRBJ1-5, with D maybe TRBD1 (5 bases). This receptor was obtained from a human donor with low-grade glioma or glioblastoma, undergoing nonglioma brain surgery, or in good health (not recorded which). The CDR3 bases are TGTGCCAGCAGTTTCCGGGGGGTTCAGCCCCAGCATTTT. Translating it yields CASSFRGVQPQHF.